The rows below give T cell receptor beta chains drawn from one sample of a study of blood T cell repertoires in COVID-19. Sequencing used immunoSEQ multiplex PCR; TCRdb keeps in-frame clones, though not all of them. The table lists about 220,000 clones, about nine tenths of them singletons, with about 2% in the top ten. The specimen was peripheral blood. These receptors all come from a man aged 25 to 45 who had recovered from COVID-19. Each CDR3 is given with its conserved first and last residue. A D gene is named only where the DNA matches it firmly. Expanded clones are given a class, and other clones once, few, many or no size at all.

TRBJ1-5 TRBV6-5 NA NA CASGAIWDQPQHF TGTGCCTCTGGGGCCATCTGGGATCAGCCCCAGCATTTT
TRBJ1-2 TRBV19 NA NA CASSIVGLGLHGYTF TGTGCCAGTAGTATAGTAGGGTTAGGACTCCATGGCTACACCTTC
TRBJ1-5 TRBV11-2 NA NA CASSLNAQGSVNDQPQHF TGTGCCAGCAGCTTAAACGCCCAGGGCAGTGTTAACGATCAGCCCCAGCATTTT
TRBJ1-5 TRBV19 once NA CASVLGAGQPQHF TGTGCCAGTGTGCTGGGAGCGGGTCAGCCCCAGCATTTT
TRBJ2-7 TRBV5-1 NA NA CASSYRQASYEQYF TGCGCCAGCAGCTACCGACAGGCTTCCTACGAGCAGTACTTC
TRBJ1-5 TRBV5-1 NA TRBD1 CASSLSTGGVQPQHF TGCGCCAGCAGCTTATCGACAGGGGGCGTGCAGCCCCAGCATTTT
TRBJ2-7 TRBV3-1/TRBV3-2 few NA CASSVSGRNEQYF TGTGCCAGCAGCGTTTCAGGGCGCAACGAGCAGTACTTC
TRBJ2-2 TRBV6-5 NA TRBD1 CATGQGAWAGELFF TGTGCCACTGGACAGGGGGCGTGGGCCGGGGAGCTGTTTTTT
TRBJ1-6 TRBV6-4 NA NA CASSSGDSPLHF TGTGCCAGCAGCTCGGGGGATTCACCCCTCCACTTT
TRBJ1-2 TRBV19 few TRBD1 CASSIRQGNYGYTF TGTGCCAGTAGTATTCGACAGGGGAACTATGGCTACACCTTC
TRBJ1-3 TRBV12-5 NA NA CASGFRGVKENTIYF TGTGCTAGTGGTTTCCGGGGGGTTAAGGAAAACACCATATATTTT
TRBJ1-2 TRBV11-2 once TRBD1 CASSSYDRGSYGYTF TGTGCCAGCAGCTCCTACGACAGGGGCAGCTATGGCTACACCTTC
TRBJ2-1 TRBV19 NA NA CASSIDLSNEQFF TGTGCCAGTAGTATAGACCTGTCCAATGAGCAGTTCTTC
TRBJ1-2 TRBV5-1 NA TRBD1 CASTRDAGGFGYTF TGCGCCAGCACCCGAGACGCAGGGGGCTTTGGCTACACCTTC
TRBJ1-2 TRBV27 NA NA CAVKEGDYNYGYTF TGTGCCGTTAAGGAGGGAGACTATAACTATGGCTACACCTTC
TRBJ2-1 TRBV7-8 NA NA CASSLGIRAQGRSEQFF TGTGCCAGCAGCTTAGGAATCCGGGCCCAGGGAAGGAGTGAGCAGTTCTTC
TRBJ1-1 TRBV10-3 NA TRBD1 CAIRTPTGVNTEAFF TGTGCCATCAGGACCCCGACAGGGGTGAACACTGAAGCTTTCTTT
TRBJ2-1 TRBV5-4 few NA CASSHPDGGNEQFF TGTGCCAGCAGCCACCCCGACGGAGGGAATGAGCAGTTCTTC
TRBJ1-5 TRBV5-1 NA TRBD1 CASSFGDAGTASNQPQHF TGCGCCAGCAGCTTTGGAGATGCCGGGACAGCGAGCAATCAGCCCCAGCATTTT
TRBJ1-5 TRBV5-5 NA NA CASSSITGSNQPQHF TGTGCCAGCAGCTCAATCACAGGCAGCAATCAGCCCCAGCATTTT
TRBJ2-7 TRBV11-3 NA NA CASSYTPRLEQYF TGTGCCAGCAGCTACACCCCTAGGCTCGAGCAGTACTTC
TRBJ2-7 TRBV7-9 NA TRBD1 CASSFTGGYNEQYF TGTGCCAGCAGCTTCACAGGGGGCTACAACGAGCAGTACTTC
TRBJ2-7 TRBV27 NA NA CASSYSGSYEQYF TGTGCCAGCAGTTACTCCGGGAGCTACGAGCAGTACTTC
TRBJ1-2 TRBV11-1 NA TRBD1 CASSTHRGGYTF TGTGCCAGCAGTACACACAGGGGAGGCTACACCTTC
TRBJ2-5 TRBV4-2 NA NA CASSRGSGEQETQYF TGTGCCAGCAGCCGGGGTAGCGGCGAGCAAGAGACCCAGTACTTC
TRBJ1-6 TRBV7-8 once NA CASSLANRQNNSPLHF TGTGCCAGCAGCCTAGCTAACAGGCAGAATAATTCACCCCTCCACTTT
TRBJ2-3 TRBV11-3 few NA CASSLGNREQVDTQYF TGTGCCAGCAGCTTAGGAAACAGGGAGCAGGTAGATACGCAGTATTTT
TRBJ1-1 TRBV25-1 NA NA CATLSHRSNTEAFF TGTGCCACCTTAAGTCACAGGTCGAACACTGAAGCTTTCTTT
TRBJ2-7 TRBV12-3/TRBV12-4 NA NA CASMGGYEQYF TGTGCCAGCATGGGCGGGTACGAGCAGTACTTC
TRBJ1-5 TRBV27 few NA CASSLGGRGVYQPQHF TGTGCCAGCAGTTTAGGGGGACGGGGGGTTTATCAGCCCCAGCATTTT
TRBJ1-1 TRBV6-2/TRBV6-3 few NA CASSYTPRRGTEAFF TGTGCCAGCAGTTACACCCCTCGGAGGGGCACTGAAGCTTTCTTT
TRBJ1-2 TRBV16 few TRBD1 CASSHSTGDGYTF TGTGCCAGCAGCCATTCGACAGGGGATGGCTACACCTTC
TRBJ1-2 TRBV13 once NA CASSLTYSDYGYTF TGTGCCAGCAGCTTAACATATTCCGACTATGGCTACACCTTC
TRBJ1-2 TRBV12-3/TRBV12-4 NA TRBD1 CASSSTGGYGYTF TGTGCCAGCAGTTCGACAGGGGGGTATGGCTACACCTTC
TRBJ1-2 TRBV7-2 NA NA CASSLAQGAAWSYTF TGTGCCAGCAGCTTAGCGCAAGGGGCAGCTTGGAGCTACACCTTC
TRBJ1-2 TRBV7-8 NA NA CASSLAGGYYGYTF TGTGCCAGCAGCTTAGCAGGAGGGTACTATGGCTACACCTTC